The entry that follows covers one T cell receptor (beta chain) sequence. The antigen remains undetermined. These data come from a study of Ad26.COV2.S vaccination and SARS-CoV-2 variants. Study details: Within the COV1001 Ad26.COV2.S trial arm, the donor was enrolled. Each vaccinee took Ad26.COV2.S intramuscularly, once or twice 56 days apart.

Using immunoSEQ multiplex PCR, the repertoire was profiled, and TCRdb retains in-frame clones only, with some absent. This table holds 400,000 to 450,000 clones, around 93% found once. The V gene lost 4 bases and the J gene lost 3 bases, with 10 bases spanning the gap. CDR3 length: 14 residues. Germline V gives CDR1 MDHEN, CDR2 SYDVKM. Specified treatment: around 19 received Ad26.COV2.S at low or high dose, single or two shots; roughly 5 received placebo; per-sample allocation not given. Samples were taken on day 63 after the first vaccine or placebo injection. Study-wide points: It was reported that spike-specific CD8+ and CD4+ T cell responses were substantially broad after vaccination.

Here the sequenced sample was peripheral blood, taken in a trial of Ad26.COV2.S vaccine versus placebo. The chain employs TRBV28 and TRBJ1-5; the D is unclear. The sequence was collected from a person aged 18-65 years who received the Ad26.COV2.S COVID-19 vaccine or a placebo. CDR3 coding DNA: TGTGCCAGCAGTTACGGAGGGCTCAATCAGCCCCAGCATTTT. Encoded protein: CASSYGGLNQPQHF.